A single T cell receptor beta chain is shown here with its context. What it recognizes is unknown. This sample is part of a study of cytomegalovirus exposure and HLA in healthy donors. In the study overall: Genotyping showed roughly 76% of roughly 400 donors falling in the Caucasian-associated ancestry cluster.

Study conclusions and caveats: V- and J-gene trimming in TCR beta was tied to a missense DCLRE1C variant by an analysis performed later. Further analysis was carried out later, and it showed several of the most significant clusters appearing linked to common viral pathogens.

PCR primers comprised 60 Vbeta and 13 Jbeta primers. Some clones are missing from TCRdb's copy, which holds only in-frame ones; the method was immunoSEQ multiplex PCR. The data hold about 190,000 clones, with about three quarters observed a single time. The CDR3 runs 14 residues. Germline assignment: CDR1 MNHNS and CDR2 SASEGT. The ends lost 11 bases at V and 2 bases at J; junction bases unmatched: 11. Source material: PBMCs. The TCR was taken from a woman aged 30 to 39 in good health and CMV-seropositive. V and J are TRBV6-1 and TRBJ2-7, with 8 bases identical to TRBD1. The CDR3 nucleotides read TGTGCCTTCGACAGGGGTCGGTTCACCTACGAGCAGTACTTC. The encoded protein is CAFDRGRFTYEQYF.